This T cell receptor (beta chain) was recovered during a study of T cells in Graves' hyperthyroidism and ophthalmopathy. Whole-study results and caveats: The model anticipated ophthalmopathy a median about 6.5 months pre-onset. Also found in blood were most expanded thyroid clonotypes above 0.001. A 13 V-J model separated ophthalmopathy from stable hyperthyroidism.

Lactation, pregnancy, other autoimmune disease or uncontrolled infection led to exclusion of patients. This CDR3 contains 12 residues. V shed 6 bases and J shed 1 base, with 9 bases lying between them. Germline V gives CDR1 SQVTM, CDR2 ANQGSEA. From RNA transcripts, TCR beta CDR3 regions were amplified. HTBI primers drove first-round RT-PCR of the TCR CDR3. TCRdb fed the multiplex PCR reads into MiXCR, producing one record per CDR3 protein. The sample lists 650,000 to 800,000 distinct CDR3 sequences, 45% occurring once. This clonotype was seen ten or more times. Its matching antigen is unknown. This clonotype originated in an adult man with Graves' disease, either hyperthyroidism or ophthalmopathy (not recorded which). The chain combines TRBV29-1 with TRBJ1-1; no reliable D call. The sequencing sample was made of peripheral blood or thyroid tissue (not recorded which). The chain's CDR3 is CSVGQSNTEAFF. The CDR3 bases are TGCAGCGTAGGCCAGTCGAACACTGAAGCTTTCTTT.